This passage covers 10 T cell receptor beta chains from one sample sequenced in a study of low-dose radiotherapy and immunotherapy resistance in tumors. Alpha- and beta-chain coverage of first-strand cDNA came from TRAV- and TRBV-specific primers. The TCRs were subjected to amplification over 20 PCR cycles employing a constant-region primer in conjunction with a V-primer adapter. TCRdb ran MiXCR on the reads and lists one entry per CDR3 protein. The sample includes some 13,000 distinct CDR3 sequences, approximately 68% of them seen just once. Every receptor here comes from a human donor with advanced metastatic prostate, ovarian, gallbladder or colorectal cancer (not recorded which). This table probably holds off-target reads from a library built for another chain.

The chain uses TRBV2 and TRBJ1-6, with a tentative D call TRBD1 (6 bases). Germline V CDR1 and CDR2: SNHLY, FYNNEI. Trimming pared 11 bases from V and 5 bases from J, leaving 19 bases between. This CDR3 region has 15 residues. The CDR3 sequence is CADQQGVMDNSPLHF. DNA for the CDR3: TGTGCCGACCAACAGGGAGTGATGGATAATTCACCCCTCCACTTT.

The chain recombines TRBV6-8 with TRBJ2-3; D is unresolved. Germline V gives CDR1 MNHGY, CDR2 SAAAGT. This CDR3 comprises 13 residues. The V end was cut by 0 bases, the J end by 6 bases, with 7 bases between. CDR3: CASSYSDGDTQYF. DNA of the CDR3: TGTGCCAGCAGTTACTCGGACGGTGATACGCAGTATTTT.

J is TRBJ2-5 and V is TRBV29-1; D is perhaps TRBD1 or TRBD2 (5 bases each). Between the trimmed V and J ends, which lost 8 bases and 1 base, there was a span of 17 bases. Germline assignment: CDR1 SQVTM and CDR2 ANQGSEA. The length of the CDR3 is 14 residues. This chain's CDR3 is CSQIPGTTQETQYF. The CDR3 DNA follows: TGCAGCCAAATACCCGGGACCACCCAAGAGACCCAGTACTTC.

V gene TRBV3-1 combines with J gene TRBJ2-7, with D perhaps assigned TRBD1 or TRBD2 (6 bases each). CDR1 and CDR2 (germline): LGHDT, YNNKEL (reference sequence). The CDR3 is 13 residues long. V lost 4 bases, J lost 3 bases, and 10 bases lay in between. CDR3 protein: CASSLGGLYEQYF. CDR3 DNA: TGTGCCAGCAGCCTGGGGGGCCTCTACGAGCAGTACTTC.

This chain uses TRBV5-4 with TRBJ2-2; 14 bases are shared with TRBD2. Germline V gives CDR1 SGHNT, CDR2 YYREEE (reference sequence). V shed 4 bases and J 0 bases; nucleotides not matched to a gene: 8. The CDR3 is 19 amino acids. CDR3 region: CASSPAGLAGAANTGELFF. DNA of the CDR3: TGTGCCAGCAGCCCCGCGGGACTAGCGGGGGCCGCGAACACCGGGGAGCTGTTTTTT.

This clonotype appeared a single time. The gene calls are TRBV2 and TRBJ2-1; D possibly matches TRBD1 or TRBD2 (5 bases each). CDR1 and CDR2 from the germline V gene are SNHLY and FYNNEI. The CDR3 is 14 residues long. V lost 4 bases to trimming and J lost 2 bases, with 9 bases between them. The CDR3 spells CASSGDVPYNEQFF. As DNA, the CDR3 is TGTGCCAGCAGTGGGGACGTCCCCTACAATGAGCAGTTCTTC.

In its sample, this clonotype was seen a few times. The chain links TRBV3-1 to TRBJ1-1; no firm D call. The CDR3 contains 13 residues. The germline gives CDR1 LGHDT, CDR2 YNNKEL (reference sequence). The ends were cut back, 0 bases at V and 1 base at J, with 3 bases in the middle. DNA of the CDR3: TGTGCCAGCAGCCAAGAGCCGAACACTGAAGCTTTCTTT. This codes for CASSQEPNTEAFF.

A note on this clonotype: Mismatch with germline at one junction end may stem from a read error. The chain couples TRBV6-2 or TRBV6-3 to TRBJ1-5; 9 bases match TRBD1. The CDR3 is made up of 16 amino acids. Germline V CDR1 and CDR2: MNHEY, SVGEGT. The CDR3 DNA sequence: TGTGCCATCAGTGAACGGCGGACAGGGGCAGAACAGCCCCAGCATTTT. It specifies CAISERRTGAEQPQHF.

The V gene is TRBV3-1, the J gene TRBJ2-3, with unresolved D. The germline CDR1 and CDR2 sequences are LGHDT and YNNKEL (reference sequence). Deletions cut 4 bases from V and 1 base from J, with 9 bases between. This CDR3 has 14 residues. CDR3: CASSLDEGTDTQYF. The DNA for the CDR3 is TGTGCCAGCAGCCTCGACGAGGGCACAGATACGCAGTATTTT.

This clonotype showed up just once. V is TRBV11-2 and J is TRBJ2-7, with D possibly being TRBD2 (5 bases). With 3 bases removed from V and 2 bases from J, the gap between germline ends came to 11 bases. The CDR3 totals 14 residues. The germline V gene encodes CDR1 SGHAT and CDR2 FQNNGV. The CDR3 DNA is TGTGCCAGCAGCTTTCCCGGGATAACCTACGAGCAGTACTTC. Residues: CASSFPGITYEQYF.